This TCR beta chain is from a study of blood T cell repertoires in COVID-19. Study details: Some COVID-19 samples were acute and others convalescent; all came from the United States, Italy and Spain. PBMCs, B-cell-depleted T cells, or T cells were the source of the cDNA or gDNA that made up the material.

Participants had their cohort set by participant-reported clinical history. The germline gives CDR1 SGHRS, CDR2 YFSETQ. V was trimmed by 5 bases and J by 0 bases, leaving 15 bases between them. This CDR3 spans 16 amino acids. The protocol was immunoSEQ multiplex PCR, while the TCRdb copy is restricted to in-frame clones and leaves out a portion. The data show 300,000 to 500,000 clones, with 88% seen just once and around 2% held by the top ten. This TCR derives from a woman aged 40-49 years with acute COVID-19. The chain couples TRBV5-1 to TRBJ1-3; tentative D call: TRBD1 (5 bases). Material for sequencing was PBMCs or T cells enriched from blood (not recorded which). CDR3 loop: CASRNPQGPSGNTIYF. The CDR3 nucleotides read TGCGCCAGCAGGAACCCTCAGGGCCCCTCTGGAAACACCATATATTTT.